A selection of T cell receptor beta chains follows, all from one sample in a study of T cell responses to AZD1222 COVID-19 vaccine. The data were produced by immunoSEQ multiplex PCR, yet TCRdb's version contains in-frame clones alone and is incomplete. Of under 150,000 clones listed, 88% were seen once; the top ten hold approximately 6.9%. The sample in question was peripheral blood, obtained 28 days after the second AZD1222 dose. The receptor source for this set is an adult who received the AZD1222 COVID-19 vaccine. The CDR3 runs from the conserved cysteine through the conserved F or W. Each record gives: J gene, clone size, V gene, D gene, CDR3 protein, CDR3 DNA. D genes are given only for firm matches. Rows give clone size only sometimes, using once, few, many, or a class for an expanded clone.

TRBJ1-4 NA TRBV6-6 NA CASSPQRADEKLFF TGTGCCAGCAGCCCCCAAAGGGCGGATGAAAAACTGTTTTTT
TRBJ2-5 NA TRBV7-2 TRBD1 CASSLGDRAQETQYF TGTGCCAGCAGCTTAGGGGACAGGGCCCAAGAGACCCAGTACTTC
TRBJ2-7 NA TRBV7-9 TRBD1 CASSMGQGAREQYF TGTGCCAGCAGCATGGGACAGGGCGCCCGCGAGCAGTACTTC
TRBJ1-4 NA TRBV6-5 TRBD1 CASSYSGTGIEKLFF TGTGCCAGCAGTTACTCCGGGACAGGGATAGAAAAACTGTTTTTT
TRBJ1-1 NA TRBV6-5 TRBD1 CASRPGGGEAFF TGTGCCAGCAGACCAGGGGGTGGTGAAGCTTTCTTT
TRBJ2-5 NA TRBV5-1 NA CASSFARDETQYF TGCGCCAGCAGCTTTGCTAGGGATGAGACCCAGTACTTC
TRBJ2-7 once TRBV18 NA CASSPIRGGEQYF TGTGCCAGCTCACCGATACGAGGGGGCGAGCAGTACTTC
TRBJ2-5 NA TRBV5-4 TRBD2 CASSFSGGPGETQYF TGTGCCAGCAGCTTTAGCGGGGGGCCCGGTGAGACCCAGTACTTC
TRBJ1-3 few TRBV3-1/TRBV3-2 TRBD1 CASSRTGSSGNTIYF TGTGCCAGCAGCCGGACAGGGTCCTCTGGAAACACCATATATTTT
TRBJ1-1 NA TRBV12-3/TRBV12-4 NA CASSLIGTRAFF TGTGCCAGCAGTTTAATCGGTACGAGGGCTTTCTTT
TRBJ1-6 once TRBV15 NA CATSREIDKNSPLHF TGTGCCACCAGCAGAGAAATTGACAAGAATTCACCCCTCCACTTT
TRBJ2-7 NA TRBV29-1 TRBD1 CSVGETGATYEQYF TGCAGCGTTGGGGAGACAGGGGCCACCTACGAGCAGTACTTC
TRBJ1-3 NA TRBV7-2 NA CASSLAHVSSGNTIYF TGTGCCAGCAGCTTAGCGCACGTTAGCTCTGGAAACACCATATATTTT
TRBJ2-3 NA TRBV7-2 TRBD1 CASSPGTGGLDTQYF TGTGCCAGCAGCCCTGGGACAGGGGGGCTAGATACGCAGTATTTT
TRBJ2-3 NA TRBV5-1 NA CASSLGGVIPDTQYF TGCGCCAGCAGCTTGGGAGGAGTAATTCCAGATACGCAGTATTTT
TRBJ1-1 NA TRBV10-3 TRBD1 CAIKRGQGGTEAFF TGTGCCATCAAAAGAGGACAGGGGGGCACTGAAGCTTTCTTT
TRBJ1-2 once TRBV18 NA CASSPGQLYGYTF TGTGCCAGCTCACCCGGACAGCTCTATGGCTACACCTTC
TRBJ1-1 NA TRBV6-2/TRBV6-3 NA CASSYSGLAEAFF TGTGCCAGCAGTTACTCGGGGTTAGCTGAAGCTTTCTTT
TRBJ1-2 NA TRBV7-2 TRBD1 CASSEGQGFGYTF TGTGCCAGCAGCGAGGGACAGGGGTTTGGCTACACCTTC
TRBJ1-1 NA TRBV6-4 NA CASSFSTASKKEAFF TGTGCCAGCAGTTTCTCGACAGCGAGTAAGAAGGAAGCTTTCTTT
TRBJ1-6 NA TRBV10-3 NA CAISESAGLNSPLHF TGTGCCATCAGTGAGTCCGCAGGGCTTAATTCACCCCTCCACTTT
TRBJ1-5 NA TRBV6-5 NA CASSYFRGQPQHF TGTGCCAGCAGTTACTTTCGGGGTCAGCCCCAGCATTTT
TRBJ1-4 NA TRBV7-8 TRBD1 CASSPGSGTGNEKLFF TGTGCCAGCAGCCCAGGGAGTGGGACAGGGAATGAAAAACTGTTTTTT
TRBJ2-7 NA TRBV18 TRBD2 CASSSTTLAGALPSEQYF TGTGCCAGCTCATCCACCACTCTAGCGGGGGCGCTACCCAGCGAGCAGTACTTC
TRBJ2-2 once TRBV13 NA CASSLVSAGELFF TGTGCCAGCAGCTTAGTGAGTGCCGGGGAGCTGTTTTTT
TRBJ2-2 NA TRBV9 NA CASSFGPAGELFF TGTGCCAGCAGCTTTGGTCCCGCCGGGGAGCTGTTTTTT
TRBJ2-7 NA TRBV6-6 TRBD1 CASSYSDRGPYEQYF TGTGCCAGCAGTTACTCGGACAGGGGGCCCTACGAGCAGTACTTC
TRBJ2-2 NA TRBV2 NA CASSEHQANTGELFF TGTGCCAGCAGTGAACATCAGGCGAACACCGGGGAGCTGTTTTTT
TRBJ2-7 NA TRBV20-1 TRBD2 CSASTGGTYEQYF TGCAGTGCTAGTACGGGAGGAACCTACGAGCAGTACTTC
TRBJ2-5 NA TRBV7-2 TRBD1 CASSLGVGGGQETQYF TGTGCCAGCAGCTTAGGGGTAGGGGGCGGGCAAGAGACCCAGTACTTC
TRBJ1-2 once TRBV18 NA CASSPAAGVEYGYTF TGTGCCAGCTCACCAGCGGCAGGGGTCGAGTATGGCTACACCTTC
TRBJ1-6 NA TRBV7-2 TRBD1 CASSLGQSSYNSPLHF TGTGCCAGCAGCTTGGGACAGAGCTCCTATAATTCACCCCTCCACTTT
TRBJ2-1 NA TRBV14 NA CASTPGGSNEQFF TGTGCCAGCACCCCAGGGGGGTCCAATGAGCAGTTCTTC
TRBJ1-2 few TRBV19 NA CASSMLSKILYGYTF TGTGCCAGTAGTATGTTGAGTAAAATACTCTATGGCTACACCTTC
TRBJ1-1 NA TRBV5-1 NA CASSPGAANTEAFF TGCGCCAGCAGCCCCGGGGCAGCGAACACTGAAGCTTTCTTT
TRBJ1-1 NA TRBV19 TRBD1 CASREAGGSAEAFF TGTGCCAGTAGAGAGGCAGGGGGGAGCGCTGAAGCTTTCTTT
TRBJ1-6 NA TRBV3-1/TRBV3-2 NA CASSQGDVADSPLHF TGTGCCAGCAGCCAAGGGGATGTCGCGGATTCACCCCTCCACTTT
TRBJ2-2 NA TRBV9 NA CASSETDEVRLFF TGTGCCAGCAGTGAGACCGATGAAGTAAGGCTTTTTTTT
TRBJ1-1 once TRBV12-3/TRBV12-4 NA CASSQGMNTEAFF TGTGCCAGCAGCCAGGGGATGAACACTGAAGCTTTCTTT
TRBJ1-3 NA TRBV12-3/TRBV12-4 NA CASIIDGGNTIYF TGTGCCAGCATCATTGATGGGGGAAACACCATATATTTT